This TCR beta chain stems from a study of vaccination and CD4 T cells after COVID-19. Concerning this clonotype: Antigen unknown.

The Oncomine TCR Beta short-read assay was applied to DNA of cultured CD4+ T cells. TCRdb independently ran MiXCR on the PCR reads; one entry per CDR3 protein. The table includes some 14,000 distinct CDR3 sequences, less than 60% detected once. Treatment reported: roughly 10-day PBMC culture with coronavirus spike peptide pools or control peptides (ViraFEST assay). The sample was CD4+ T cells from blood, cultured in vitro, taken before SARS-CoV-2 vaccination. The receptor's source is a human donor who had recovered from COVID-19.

The CDR3, as DNA: TGTGCCAGCAGCTCCCGGGACAGGGAGAACACTGAAGCTTTCTTT. Residues: CASSSRDRENTEAFF. This chain connects TRBV11-1 to TRBJ1-1; TRBD1 aligns across 9 bases. CDR3 length equals 15 residues. Germline V CDR1 and CDR2: SGHAT, FQDESV (reference sequence). V dropped 4 bases and J dropped 1; count of bases not matched to a gene: 4.